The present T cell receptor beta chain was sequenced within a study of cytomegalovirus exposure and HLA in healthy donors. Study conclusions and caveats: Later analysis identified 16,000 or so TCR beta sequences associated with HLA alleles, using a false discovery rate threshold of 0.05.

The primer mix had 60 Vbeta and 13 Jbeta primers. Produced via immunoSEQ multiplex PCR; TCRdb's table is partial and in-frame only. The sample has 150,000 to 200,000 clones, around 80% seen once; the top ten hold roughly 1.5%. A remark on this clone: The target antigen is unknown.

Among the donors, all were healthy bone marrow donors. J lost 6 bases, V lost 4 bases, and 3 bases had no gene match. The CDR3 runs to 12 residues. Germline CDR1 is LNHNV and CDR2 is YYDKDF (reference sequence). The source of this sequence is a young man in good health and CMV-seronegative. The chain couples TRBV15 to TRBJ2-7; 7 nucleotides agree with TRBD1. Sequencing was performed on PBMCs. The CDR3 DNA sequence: TGTGCCACCAGCATGAGGGGGCGCGAGCAGTACTTC. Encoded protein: CATSMRGREQYF.